These T cell receptor beta chains were read from a single sample in a study of T cell responses to AZD1222 COVID-19 vaccine. Assay: immunoSEQ multiplex PCR; the TCRdb copy retains only in-frame clones and omits some. The sample yields over 85,000 clones, roughly 86% seen once. This sample comprised peripheral blood, obtained on day 0 of AZD1222 vaccination. The origin of the receptors is an adult in good health. The CDR3 runs from the conserved cysteine through the conserved F or W. A D gene is named only where the DNA matches it firmly. Rows give clone size only sometimes, using once, few, many, or a class for an expanded clone.

J gene | CDR3 length | V gene | clone size | D gene | CDR3 DNA | CDR3 protein
TRBJ2-2 | 14 | TRBV28 | once | . | TGTGCCGCTATCGGGGGGCAGAACACCGGGGAGCTGTTTTTT | CAAIGGQNTGELFF
TRBJ2-7 | 14 | TRBV2 | . | TRBD1 | TGTGCCAGCCATTTACAGGGGGAGGTCTACGAGCAGTACTTC | CASHLQGEVYEQYF
TRBJ2-1 | 17 | TRBV7-3 | . | TRBD2 | TGTGCCAGCAGCCTTCTTCCCGGGACTAGCGATTACAATGAGCAGTTCTTC | CASSLLPGTSDYNEQFF
TRBJ2-1 | 16 | TRBV5-4 | . | TRBD2 | TGTGCCAGCAGCTTACTAGCGGGAGGGCCAGGCAATGAGCAGTTCTTC | CASSLLAGGPGNEQFF
TRBJ1-2 | 15 | TRBV28 | . | . | TGTGCCAGCAGTCCCCCAGGGGCCCGGGGCTATGGCTACACCTTC | CASSPPGARGYGYTF
TRBJ2-1 | 14 | TRBV6-5 | . | . | TGTGCCAGCAGTTATCGTAGGGGGGTCGATGAGCAGTTCTTC | CASSYRRGVDEQFF
TRBJ2-7 | 12 | TRBV28 | . | . | TGTGCCAGCAGTCTATTGACAGGCGAGCAGTACTTC | CASSLLTGEQYF
TRBJ2-7 | 15 | TRBV7-2 | . | TRBD2 | TGTGCCAGCAGCCCTGGACTAGCGGGTTCCTACGAGCAGTACTTC | CASSPGLAGSYEQYF
TRBJ2-7 | 12 | TRBV6-4 | . | . | TGTGCCAGCAGCAGGGACCACCACGAGCAGTACTTC | CASSRDHHEQYF
TRBJ1-6 | 14 | TRBV5-1 | . | . | TGCGCCAGCAGCTTGGCGATTGGGGCCTCACCCCTCCACTTT | CASSLAIGASPLHF
TRBJ1-2 | 13 | TRBV15 | . | . | TGTGCCACCAGCAGAGATCGATCGAATGGCTACACCTTC | CATSRDRSNGYTF
TRBJ2-1 | 12 | TRBV30 | . | . | TGTGCCTGGAGGATTAGTAGCAATGAGCAGTTCTTC | CAWRISSNEQFF
TRBJ1-5 | 14 | TRBV5-1 | . | . | TGCGCCAGCAGCACGGGAGCCGGCAATCAGCCCCAGCATTTT | CASSTGAGNQPQHF
TRBJ2-7 | 16 | TRBV5-4 | . | TRBD1 | TGTGCCAGCGGACAGGGGGCTCCCGGCGGTCGCCACGAGCAGTACTTC | CASGQGAPGGRHEQYF
TRBJ1-2 | 13 | TRBV29-1 | . | . | TGCAGCGTTGCCGTTCAGGGCGGCTATGGCTACACCTTC | CSVAVQGGYGYTF
TRBJ1-2 | 12 | TRBV10-3 | . | . | TGTGCCATCAGTGAAGAGACAAAAGGCTACACCTTC | CAISEETKGYTF
TRBJ1-6 | 15 | TRBV6-5 | . | . | TGTGCCAGCAGTTACCAAGGGTTCGGGGATTCACCCCTCCACTTT | CASSYQGFGDSPLHF
TRBJ2-1 | 13 | TRBV7-2 | . | TRBD1 | TGTGCCAGCAGCTCCACAGGGGCGCGTGAGCAGTTCTTC | CASSSTGAREQFF
TRBJ1-1 | 12 | TRBV11-2 | . | . | TGTGCCAGCAGCCCTAGAGGGGGTGAAGCTTTCTTT | CASSPRGGEAFF
TRBJ2-1 | 16 | TRBV29-1 | . | TRBD2 | TGCAGCGTTGGGCAACCGGGACTAGCGGAATACAATGAGCAGTTCTTC | CSVGQPGLAEYNEQFF
TRBJ1-2 | 13 | TRBV6-5 | . | . | TGTGCCAGCAGTTATGATCTCCTCTATGGCTACACCTTC | CASSYDLLYGYTF
TRBJ2-7 | 13 | TRBV28 | once | . | TGTGCCAGCAGTCTTCTTCAGGCCTACGAGCAGTACTTC | CASSLLQAYEQYF
TRBJ1-1 | 13 | TRBV7-8 | . | . | TGTGCCAGCAGCCGCCCGCCCAACACTGAAGCTTTCTTT | CASSRPPNTEAFF
TRBJ2-6 | 15 | TRBV30 | . | . | TGTGCCTGGAGTGCTCGTATCTCTGGGGCCAACGTCCTGACTTTC | CAWSARISGANVLTF
TRBJ1-5 | 13 | TRBV6-4 | . | TRBD1 | TGTGCCAGCAGCCGGGACAGGGATCAGCCCCAGCATTTT | CASSRDRDQPQHF
TRBJ2-1 | 12 | TRBV14 | . | . | TGTGCCAGCAGCCAAGAGTGGAATGAGCAGTTCTTC | CASSQEWNEQFF
TRBJ1-1 | 14 | TRBV11-3 | . | . | TGTGCCAGCAGCTTAGGGGGAGTGAACACTGAAGCTTTCTTT | CASSLGGVNTEAFF
TRBJ2-2 | 15 | TRBV29-1 | . | TRBD1 | TGCAGCGTTGACGCGGGACAGGGGAACACCGGGGAGCTGTTTTTT | CSVDAGQGNTGELFF
TRBJ1-2 | 13 | TRBV7-9 | . | TRBD1 | TGTGCCAGCAGCTTAGGGACAGGGGATGGCTACACCTTC | CASSLGTGDGYTF
TRBJ1-4 | 15 | TRBV5-1 | . | . | TGCGCCAGCAGCTTGGACAGGCCCTACAATGAAAAACTGTTTTTT | CASSLDRPYNEKLFF
TRBJ2-1 | 13 | TRBV9 | . | . | TGTGCCAGCAGCGTAGATGGGCACAATGAGCAGTTCTTC | CASSVDGHNEQFF
TRBJ1-4 | 16 | TRBV6-2/TRBV6-3 | . | . | TGTGCCAGCGGCCTACGGGGGGATGCAACTAATGAAAAACTGTTTTTT | CASGLRGDATNEKLFF
TRBJ2-5 | 14 | TRBV19 | . | TRBD1 | TGTGCCAGTAGTGTGGACAGGGGGAGAGAGACCCAGTACTTC | CASSVDRGRETQYF
TRBJ1-1 | 12 | TRBV30 | . | . | TGTGCCTGGACCGGGGGCCCCACTGAAGCTTTCTTT | CAWTGGPTEAFF
TRBJ2-7 | 16 | TRBV5-4 | . | . | TGTGCCAGCAGCTACCTCTCCCGCGGGGGCAACTACGAGCAGTACTTC | CASSYLSRGGNYEQYF
TRBJ1-6 | 16 | TRBV6-5 | . | . | TGTGCCAGCAGTTACCAGGGTGTCTCCTATAATTCACCCCTCCACTTT | CASSYQGVSYNSPLHF
TRBJ1-2 | 14 | TRBV5-1 | . | . | TGCGCCAGCAGCCAAGGTGGGGGGGGCCATGGCTACACCTTC | CASSQGGGGHGYTF
TRBJ2-1 | 15 | TRBV4-2 | . | . | TGTGCCAGCAGCCAAGAGACAGTCTCCTACAATGAGCAGTTCTTC | CASSQETVSYNEQFF
TRBJ2-7 | 14 | TRBV5-1 | . | TRBD1 | TGCGCCAGCAGTTCAATGCCAGGGGGCTACGAGCAGTACTTC | CASSSMPGGYEQYF
TRBJ2-1 | 12 | TRBV7-9 | . | TRBD2 | TGTGCCAGCAGCCCGATTAGCGGGACCCGGTTCTTC | CASSPISGTRFF
TRBJ1-4 | 13 | TRBV6-1 | . | . | TGTGCCAGCAGTGCAGCAGGGGTAGAAAAACTGTTTTTT | CASSAAGVEKLFF
TRBJ1-2 | 15 | TRBV9 | . | . | TGTGCCAGCAGCGTAGATCAGGCCCCCTACTATGGCTACACCTTC | CASSVDQAPYYGYTF
TRBJ2-1 | 15 | TRBV19 | . | TRBD2 | TGTGCCAGTAGTTTCAGCGGGGGGTTCTACAATGAGCAGTTCTTC | CASSFSGGFYNEQFF
TRBJ1-1 | 15 | TRBV5-1 | . | . | TGCGCCAGCAGCCCTTACAGGGTTTCGAACACTGAAGCTTTCTTT | CASSPYRVSNTEAFF
TRBJ2-7 | 15 | TRBV7-9 | . | TRBD1 | TGTGCCAGCAGCCCCCCCCCAGGGGGCCTCTACGAGCAGTACTTC | CASSPPPGGLYEQYF
TRBJ2-7 | 12 | TRBV12-3/TRBV12-4 | . | TRBD1 | TGTGCCAGCAGTTTCTCATCGGGACAGGGGTGGTTC | CASSFSSGQGWF
TRBJ1-1 | 14 | TRBV6-5 | . | . | TGTGCCAGCAAGTGGAGGGATATAAGGACTGAAGCTTTCTTT | CASKWRDIRTEAFF
TRBJ2-2 | 15 | TRBV19 | . | . | TGTGCCAGTAAGAAGAGCGGAGTGACGAGCCGGGAGCTGTTTTTT | CASKKSGVTSRELFF
TRBJ1-1 | 13 | TRBV7-3 | . | . | TGTGCCAGCAGCACGAACAGGTACACTGAAGCTTTCTTT | CASSTNRYTEAFF
TRBJ1-1 | 11 | TRBV20-1 | . | . | TGCAGTGCGGGTCAGAACACTGAAGCTTTCTTT | CSAGQNTEAFF